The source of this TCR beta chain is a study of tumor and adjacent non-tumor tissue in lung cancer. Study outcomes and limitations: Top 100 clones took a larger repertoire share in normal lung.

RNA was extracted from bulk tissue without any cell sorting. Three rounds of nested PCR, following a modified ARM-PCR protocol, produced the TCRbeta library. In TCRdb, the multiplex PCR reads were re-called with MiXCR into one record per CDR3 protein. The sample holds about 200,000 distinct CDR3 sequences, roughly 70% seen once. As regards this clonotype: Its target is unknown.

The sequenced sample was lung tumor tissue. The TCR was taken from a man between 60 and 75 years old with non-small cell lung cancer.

The CDR3 is CASSLRGWNEKLFF. CDR3 sequence (DNA): TGTGCCAGCAGTTTAAGGGGTTGGAATGAAAAACTGTTTTTT. This chain uses TRBV28 with TRBJ1-4, with D possibly TRBD1 on 5 matching bases. The germline V and J ends were trimmed by 2 bases and 5 bases, with 9 bases remaining between them. The CDR3 contains 14 residues. CDR1 MDHEN and CDR2 SYDVKM come from the germline V gene.